This TCR beta chain was recorded in a study of blood T cell repertoires in COVID-19. On the study more broadly: Acute-phase and convalescent COVID-19 samples originated in the United States, Italy and Spain.

In the authors' workflow: Reference gene primer amplification gave estimated nucleated cell counts. The assay was immunoSEQ multiplex PCR, and TCRdb's table has in-frame clones only and misses some. V and J calls and clone size are as listed in that table; D and trimming were resolved from the DNA. Counted here are nearly 200,000 clones, about four fifths occurring once; the ten biggest clones make up 4.5% to 5.5%. The sequencing input was peripheral blood. The TCR sequence derives from a woman between 65 and 79 years old with active or convalescent COVID-19.

This CDR3 reads CASSPGGATSEAFF. In DNA form, the CDR3 reads TGTGCCAGCAGCCCGGGCGGGGCGACATCTGAAGCTTTCTTT. This chain links TRBV7-2 with TRBJ1-1, with D perhaps TRBD1 (5 bases). The CDR3 spans 14 residues. In germline, CDR1 is SGHTA, CDR2 FQGNSA. Between the trimmed V and J ends, which lost 5 bases and 6 bases, there was a span of 16 bases. Filled out from reference TRBV7-2 and TRBJ1-1, the complete variable domain reads GAGVSQSPSNKVTEKGKDVELRCDPISGHTALYWYRQSLGQGLEFLIYFQGNSAPDKSGLPSDRFSAERTGGSVSTLTIQRTQQEDSAVYLCASSPGGATSEAFFGQGTRLTVV.